These T cell receptor beta chains were read from a single sample in a study of multiple sclerosis patients with progressive multifocal leukoencephalopathy. Repertoires were generated with immunoSEQ multiplex PCR, while TCRdb's copy carries only in-frame clones and drops some. Of approximately 31,000 clones in the sample, about 88% were seen once. The sample here was PBMCs, taken from a patient treated with natalizumab. The receptors were sampled from a human donor with progressive multifocal leukoencephalopathy. The CDR3 runs from the conserved cysteine through the conserved F or W. Each record gives: J gene, V gene, CDR3 protein.

J: TRBJ1-2
V: TRBV19
CDR3: CASSSHPAGSIDYGYTF

J: TRBJ1-1
V: TRBV19
CDR3: CASSMGVSGGFTEAFF

J: TRBJ1-5
V: TRBV7-2
CDR3: CASSLGDRNQPQHF

J: TRBJ1-2
V: TRBV5-5
CDR3: CASSLAPDYGYTF

J: TRBJ2-7
V: TRBV29-1
CDR3: CSVEKGTSGSYEQYF

J: TRBJ2-2
V: TRBV11-2
CDR3: CASSLLAGGNTGELFF

J: TRBJ2-7
V: TRBV7-9
CDR3: CASSSPTVPEQYF

J: TRBJ2-1
V: TRBV11-2
CDR3: CASSLGPGQGPFF

J: TRBJ2-3
V: TRBV6-4
CDR3: CASSELAGGADTQYF

J: TRBJ2-5
V: TRBV7-9
CDR3: CASSLASQETQYF

J: TRBJ2-7
V: TRBV11-2
CDR3: CASSKPGREQYF

J: TRBJ2-1
V: TRBV7-2
CDR3: CASSPSGPSYNEQFF

J: TRBJ2-7
V: TRBV7-8
CDR3: CASSPRTRLLSYEQYF

J: TRBJ1-3
V: TRBV4-3
CDR3: CASSPDRRVGNTIYF

J: TRBJ1-4
V: TRBV6-1
CDR3: CASSEEYQGATVIGWEKLFF

J: TRBJ1-1
V: TRBV28
CDR3: CASSLSTRANTEAFF

J: TRBJ1-5
V: TRBV19
CDR3: CASSERGRDNQPQHF

J: TRBJ1-1
V: TRBV18
CDR3: CASSPGTETREAFF

J: TRBJ2-4
V: TRBV15
CDR3: CATSSSPGASKNIQYF

J: TRBJ1-5
V: TRBV5-1
CDR3: CASSLDPSGSNQPQHF

J: TRBJ2-2
V: TRBV15
CDR3: CATSRQNRVYTGELFF

J: TRBJ1-2
V: TRBV7-9
CDR3: CASSFSPGQGYGYTF

J: TRBJ2-7
V: TRBV7-8
CDR3: CASSPRDEQYF

J: TRBJ1-5
V: TRBV27
CDR3: CASSLSWGQPQHF

J: TRBJ1-5
V: TRBV7-2
CDR3: CASSLRVGEGQPQHF

J: TRBJ2-4
V: TRBV11-2
CDR3: CASSPRGQGGNIQYF

J: TRBJ2-5
V: TRBV6-1
CDR3: CASSSQNRVQETQYF

J: TRBJ1-4
V: TRBV6-1
CDR3: CASRRTTGAEKLFF